The 18 T cell receptor beta chains given below trace back to one sample, sequenced in a study of CD8 T cells in Susac syndrome. With random hexamers, 0.5 to 1 ug RNA was reverse transcribed. TCRdb ran MiXCR on the immunoSEQ multiplex PCR reads and lists one entry per CDR3 protein. The table has over 150,000 distinct CDR3 sequences, roughly 96% seen once. Sequencing was done on a sample of CD4+ T cells from PBMCs. The receptors stem from a human donor with multiple sclerosis.

This sequence joins TRBV27 and TRBJ2-1; D is ambiguous. V was cut by 2 bases and J by 3 bases, with 11 bases left in between. CDR1 is MNHEY, CDR2 SMNVEV, per germline (reference sequence). This CDR3 comprises 15 residues. The CDR3 DNA follows: TGTGCCAGCAGTTTAAGGGTTTCCTACTACAATGAGCAGTTCTTC. Amino acids: CASSLRVSYYNEQFF.

This clonotype has only one observation. The V call is TRBV5-4, the J call TRBJ2-1; D perhaps matches TRBD2 (5 bases). This CDR3 region has 13 residues. V lost 0 bases, J lost 5 bases, and 6 bases lay in between. The germline V gene has CDR1 SGHNT and CDR2 YYREEE (reference sequence). The CDR3 protein is CASSLGENNEQFF. DNA for the CDR3: TGTGCCAGCAGCTTGGGGGAGAACAATGAGCAGTTCTTC.

The rearrangement uses TRBV20-1 and TRBJ2-5; unclear D gene. Trimming left V 3 bases short and J 0 bases short, with 11 bases between. The CDR3 runs to 14 residues. Germline V gene data show CDR1 as DFQATT and CDR2 as SNEGSKA (reference sequence). The CDR3 spells CSASKASHQETQYF. Here the CDR3 DNA reads TGCAGTGCTAGCAAGGCGAGCCACCAAGAGACCCAGTACTTC.

The chain employs TRBV5-1 and TRBJ1-2; a possible D gene is TRBD1 (5 bases). The CDR3 runs 14 residues. V was clipped by 5 bases and J by 4 bases, with 15 bases between them. The V gene's germline CDR1 is SGHRS and CDR2 YFSETQ. CDR3 in amino acids: CASSVDQGGYGYTF. The CDR3 DNA is TGCGCCAGCAGTGTGGACCAGGGAGGCTATGGCTACACCTTC.

The chain combines TRBV23-1 with TRBJ1-4; 7 bases line up with TRBD1. TRBV23-1 is placed among ORFs of uncertain function. The CDR3 runs 15 residues. Germline trimming cut 4 bases from V and 5 bases from J; bases unmatched to any gene: 7. CDR3: CASSPSSGGNEKLFF. CDR3 nucleotide sequence: TGCGCCAGCAGTCCGTCCTCAGGGGGAAATGAAAAACTGTTTTTT.

The chain links TRBV18 to TRBJ1-2, with TRBD1 matching over 7 bases. Germline V gene sequence: CDR1 KGHSH, CDR2 LQKENI. Trimming took 0 bases from V and 6 from J; bases not matched to a gene: 4. The length of the CDR3 is 14 residues. CDR3 loop: CASSPPTGIHGYTF. In nucleotides, the CDR3 is TGTGCCAGCTCACCACCGACAGGGATCCATGGCTACACCTTC.

The rearrangement joins TRBV7-2 to TRBJ2-7; TRBD2 matches 7 bases. CDR1 SGHTA and CDR2 FQGNSA come from the germline V gene. After removal of 4 bases from V and 2 bases from J, the junction contained 5 bases not matched to a gene. This CDR3 contains 14 residues. The CDR3, as DNA: TGTGCCAGCAGCTCCGGGGGACTACCCTACGAGCAGTACTTC. Translating it yields CASSSGGLPYEQYF.

V is TRBV15 and J is TRBJ2-7, with 12 nucleotides matching TRBD2. Germline V CDR1 and CDR2: LNHNV, YYDKDF (reference sequence). Trimming removed 0 bases from V and 2 bases from J; junction bases left unmatched: 14. This CDR3 has 20 residues. In DNA form, the CDR3 reads TGTGCCACCAGCAGAGATTGGGGGACTAGCGGGCTGCCTGGGGCCTACGAGCAGTACTTC. Amino acids: CATSRDWGTSGLPGAYEQYF. The variable domain in full, with the rest retrieved from reference TRBV15 and TRBJ2-7, is DAMVIQNPRYQVTQFGKPVTLSCSQTLNHNVMYWYQQKSSQAPKLLFHYYDKDFNNEADTPDNFQSRRPNTSFCFLDIRSPGLGDTAMYLCATSRDWGTSGLPGAYEQYFGPGTRLTVT.

The chain recombines TRBV30 with TRBJ1-2, with a weak D call TRBD1 (5 bases). Trimming pared 4 bases from V and 14 bases from J, leaving 23 bases between. The CDR3 covers 13 residues. The germline V gene encodes CDR1 GTSNPN and CDR2 SVGIG (reference sequence). The CDR3 spells CAWTAGGVVGRTF. DNA of the CDR3: TGTGCCTGGACTGCCGGGGGGGTTGTGGGGCGGACCTTC.

The chain links TRBV6-6 to TRBJ2-3, with 7 bases aligning to TRBD1. Germline values: CDR1 MNHNY, CDR2 SVGAGI (reference sequence). The J segment lost 4 bases and the V segment lost 10 bases, leaving 5 bases of the junction unmatched. The CDR3 spans 12 residues. Here the CDR3 DNA reads TGTGCCACGTCAGGGGGAGCAGATACGCAGTATTTT. It yields the protein CATSGGADTQYF.

This clonotype was seen more than once but under ten times. The V and J genes are TRBV5-4 and TRBJ2-3, with D perhaps matching TRBD2 (7 bases). V was pared by 4 bases and J by 6 bases, with 12 bases between. Germline assignment: CDR1 SGHNT and CDR2 YYREEE (reference sequence). This CDR3 comprises 13 residues. The CDR3: CASSGGGADTQYF. The CDR3 DNA reads as TGTGCCAGCAGCGGAGGGGGGGCCGATACGCAGTATTTT.

The V gene is TRBV2, the J gene TRBJ1-1, with a tentative D call TRBD1 (6 bases). The CDR3 consists of 13 residues. Trimming took off 6 bases at V and 1 base at J, with 9 bases between the two ends. Germline-derived CDR1 and CDR2 are SNHLY and FYNNEI. The CDR3, as DNA: TGTGCCAGCAGAGGGACACCGAACACTGAAGCTTTCTTT. Its translation: CASRGTPNTEAFF.

The V call is TRBV29-1, the J call TRBJ1-1, with TRBD1 matching over 7 bases. CDR1 is SQVTM and CDR2 is ANQGSEA in the germline V gene. CDR3 length equals 15 residues. V lost 4 bases to trimming and J lost 4 bases; unmatched junction nucleotides: 12. The CDR3 reads CSVAFRGTLGTEAFF. The CDR3 nucleotides read TGCAGCGTTGCCTTCAGGGGGACGTTGGGCACTGAAGCTTTCTTT.

The chain links TRBV4-2 to TRBJ2-1, with TRBD1 as a possible D gene (6 bases). CDR3 length: 15 residues. In germline, CDR1 is LGHNA, CDR2 YNFKEQ. V lost 4 bases, J lost 2 bases, and 12 bases lay in between. The CDR3 DNA sequence: TGTGCCAGCAGCCTTAGGACAGATACCTACAATGAGCAGTTCTTC. This codes for CASSLRTDTYNEQFF.

The V call is TRBV9, the J call TRBJ2-3; D is unresolved. Germline V CDR1 and CDR2: SGDLS, YYNGEE. CDR3 length: 14 residues. V lost 0 bases and J lost 4, with 9 bases in between. Here the CDR3 DNA reads TGTGCCAGCAGCGTAGCTTCAAGGGCAGATACGCAGTATTTT. This sequence encodes CASSVASRADTQYF. The full variable domain, its missing parts supplied by reference TRBV9 and TRBJ2-3, is DSGVTQTPKHLITATGQRVTLRCSPRSGDLSVYWYQQSLDQGLQFLIQYYNGEERAKGNILERFSAQQFPDLHSELNLSSLELGDSALYFCASSVASRADTQYFGPGTRLTVL.

V usage is TRBV3-1 and J usage is TRBJ2-2; 10 bases align to TRBD1. Germline lookup yields CDR1 LGHDT and CDR2 YNNKEL (reference sequence). The CDR3 has 15 amino acids. V gave up 4 bases and J gave up 6 bases; unmatched junction bases: 5. CDR3 in amino acids: CASSPGTGVPGELFF. CDR3 sequence (DNA): TGTGCCAGCAGCCCCGGGACAGGGGTCCCCGGGGAGCTGTTTTTT.

The chain is built from TRBV19 and TRBJ1-2, with unresolved D. With 6 bases removed from V and 0 bases from J, the gap between germline ends came to 11 bases. The CDR3 totals 14 residues. CDR1 and CDR2 (germline): LNHDA, SQIVND (reference sequence). Here the CDR3 reads CASRTIQTNYGYTF. The DNA for the CDR3 is TGTGCCAGTAGAACTATCCAGACTAACTATGGCTACACCTTC.

This clonotype was found once. The chain is built from TRBV23-1 and TRBJ2-3, with 7 bases identical to TRBD2. Being an ORF, TRBV23-1 has a function that is uncertain. The CDR3 spans 16 residues. J was trimmed by 8 bases and V by 0 bases; bases with no gene match: 11. The CDR3 bases are TGCGCCAGCAGTCAATCGTCGGCAGGAAGGGAGGGTACGCAGTATTTT. As protein: CASSQSSAGREGTQYF.